This entry lists 24 T cell receptor beta chains sequenced from one sample in a study of blood T cell repertoires in COVID-19. Sequenced by immunoSEQ multiplex PCR; TCRdb stores in-frame clones only, minus some. The data show about 130,000 clones, 85% to 90% seen once. The specimen sequenced was peripheral blood. These receptor sequences come from a woman aged 80 or over with COVID-19, enrolled during active disease.

J is TRBJ1-5 and V is TRBV18; no clear D gene. V lost 4 bases and J 4 bases, leaving 8 bases between the germline ends. The CDR3 extends over 13 amino acids. Germline CDR1 is KGHSH and CDR2 is LQKENI. CDR3 protein: CASSLARNQPQHF. DNA for the CDR3: TGTGCCAGCTCACTCGCGAGGAATCAGCCCCAGCATTTT.

The rearrangement links TRBV3-1 (or the pseudogene TRBV3-2) to TRBJ2-1, with a weak D call TRBD1 (5 bases). Germline values: CDR1 LGHDT, CDR2 YNNKEL (reference sequence). V lost 3 bases to trimming and J lost 9 bases, with 12 bases between them. This CDR3 is built from 13 residues. CDR3 region: CASSQGRVSEQFF. The CDR3, as DNA: TGTGCCAGCAGCCAGGGCAGGGTGAGTGAGCAGTTCTTC.

A remark on this clone: The same CDR3 arises from other DNA sequences in this sample as well. This chain joins TRBV28 and TRBJ2-7; tentative D call: TRBD2 (5 bases). Trimming stripped 11 bases from V and 3 bases from J, with 11 bases between. Germline loops: CDR1 MDHEN, CDR2 SYDVKM. The CDR3 is 11 residues long. This CDR3 is CAAGDLYEQYF. CDR3 in DNA: TGTGCCGCGGGCGACCTCTACGAGCAGTACTTC.

This chain uses TRBV27 with TRBJ2-2; TRBD1 agrees at 9 bases. The germline V gene encodes CDR1 MNHEY and CDR2 SMNVEV (reference sequence). The CDR3 spans 18 residues. Germline trimming cut 3 bases from V and 0 bases from J; bases unmatched to any gene: 8. The CDR3: CASSLPPTGGPNTGELFF. CDR3 nucleotide sequence: TGTGCCAGCAGTTTGCCTCCAACAGGGGGCCCGAACACCGGGGAGCTGTTTTTT.

The V call is TRBV28, the J call TRBJ2-3, with TRBD1 identical over 7 bases. After removal of 8 bases from V and 5 bases from J, the junction contained 13 bases not matched to a gene. The CDR3 has 15 residues. CDR1 is MDHEN, CDR2 SYDVKM, per germline. The CDR3 reads CASGPPGTAKDTQYF. CDR3 sequence (DNA): TGTGCCAGCGGGCCGCCAGGGACAGCGAAAGATACGCAGTATTTT.

This clone was seen a single time. V usage is TRBV10-3 and J usage is TRBJ1-2; perhaps TRBD1 as D (6 bases). CDR1 and CDR2 from the germline V gene are ENHRY and SYGVKD. The V end lost 6 bases, the J end lost 6 bases, and 14 bases lay between the germline ends. The length of the CDR3 is 13 residues. CDR3 sequence reads: CAIRPPNRDGYTF. The CDR3 DNA reads TGTGCCATCAGACCTCCCAACAGGGATGGCTACACCTTC.

V is TRBV7-6 and J is TRBJ2-2, with 7 bases aligning to TRBD1. Losses at the gene ends were 5 bases for V and 5 bases for J; bases not matched to a gene: 2. Germline CDR1 reads SGHVS; CDR2 reads FNYEAQ. The CDR3 covers 13 residues. CDR3 coding DNA: TGTGCCAGCAGCCACAGGGGAACCGGGGAGCTGTTTTTT. This encodes CASSHRGTGELFF. Filled out from reference TRBV7-6 and TRBJ2-2, the complete variable domain reads GAGVSQSPRYKVTKRGQDVALRCDPISGHVSLYWYRQALGQGPEFLTYFNYEAQQDKSGLPNDRFSAERPEGSISTLTIQRTEQRDSAMYRCASSHRGTGELFFGEGSRLTVL.

The CDR3: CASSQGIEGGELFF. The CDR3 DNA reads as TGTGCCAGCAGCCAAGGAATTGAGGGCGGGGAGCTGTTTTTT. V gene TRBV3-1 (or the pseudogene TRBV3-2) combines with J gene TRBJ2-2; tentative D call: TRBD2 (5 bases). CDR3 length equals 14 residues. V lost 1 base and J 7 bases, leaving 10 bases between the germline ends. Germline-derived CDR1 and CDR2 are LGHDT and YNNKEL (reference sequence).

The rearrangement links TRBV5-1 to TRBJ2-6; TRBD1 aligns across 8 bases. With V trimmed by 4 bases and J by 0 bases, 6 bases remained unmatched. CDR1 is SGHRS, CDR2 YFSETQ, per germline. CDR3 size: 17 residues. The CDR3 is CASSRDRPLSGANVLTF. The CDR3, as DNA: TGCGCCAGCAGCAGGGACAGGCCCCTCTCTGGGGCCAACGTCCTGACTTTC.

The rearrangement joins TRBV9 to TRBJ2-2; the D gene is possibly TRBD1 (6 bases). With 6 bases removed from V and 4 bases from J, the gap between germline ends came to 10 bases. CDR3 length: 13 residues. CDR1 is SGDLS, CDR2 YYNGEE, per germline. The CDR3 nucleotides are TGTGCCAGCAACAGGGACGGCACCGGGGAGCTGTTTTTT. Encoded protein: CASNRDGTGELFF.

The chain has TRBV19 and TRBJ2-1; 8 bases line up with TRBD2. Germline loops: CDR1 LNHDA, CDR2 SQIVND (reference sequence). The CDR3 runs 15 residues. V was pared by 3 bases and J by 5 bases, with 6 bases of the junction left unmatched. CDR3 nucleotides: TGTGCCAGTAGTATGATTAGCGGGAAGGACAATGAGCAGTTCTTC. It specifies CASSMISGKDNEQFF.

The rearrangement links TRBV19 to TRBJ1-3; no clear D gene. The CDR3 has 18 residues. Germline V gene data show CDR1 as LNHDA and CDR2 as SQIVND (reference sequence). The V end lost 3 bases, the J end lost 0 bases, and 18 bases lay between the germline ends. CDR3 coding DNA: TGTGCCAGTAGTATGGCCGCAGGTCCTCGGGGCTCTGGAAACACCATATATTTT. Translated: CASSMAAGPRGSGNTIYF.

This clone showed up just once. The chain combines TRBV6-2 or TRBV6-3 with TRBJ2-2, with D possibly matching TRBD2 (5 bases). There are 14 residues in the CDR3. Germline CDR1 MNHEY, CDR2 SVGEGT. V lost 3 bases and J lost 4, with 9 bases in between. Here the CDR3 reads CASSYHRGTGELFF. As DNA, the CDR3 is TGTGCCAGCAGTTATCATCGGGGCACCGGGGAGCTGTTTTTT.

J is TRBJ2-3 and V is TRBV15, with 13 bases lining up with TRBD2. Germline V lookup: CDR1 LNHNV, CDR2 YYDKDF (reference sequence). The CDR3 runs 16 residues. The J segment lost 4 bases and the V segment lost 3 bases, leaving 4 bases of the junction unmatched. CDR3 coding DNA: TGTGCCACCAGCAGGAGGACTAGCGGGAGTTCAGATACGCAGTATTTT. The encoded protein is CATSRRTSGSSDTQYF.

This chain links TRBV28 with TRBJ2-3; D gene uncertain. V dropped 5 bases and J dropped 1 base, with 13 bases sitting between them. Germline loops: CDR1 MDHEN, CDR2 SYDVKM. The CDR3 has 15 amino acids. DNA of the CDR3: TGTGCCAGCAGTCCCGGGTCCCTGGGCACAGATACGCAGTATTTT. It encodes CASSPGSLGTDTQYF.

In DNA, the CDR3 is TGCGCCAGCAACCTAGGGGACACTGAAGCTTTCTTT. This translates into CASNLGDTEAFF. The gene calls are TRBV5-1 and TRBJ1-1; D possibly corresponds to TRBD1 (5 bases). Trimming pared 6 bases from V and 3 bases from J, leaving 9 bases between. The V gene's germline CDR1 is SGHRS and CDR2 YFSETQ. The CDR3 sequence is 12 residues long.

CDR3 nucleotides: TGTGCCAGCAGCCTAAGGACTAGCGGGGCCGTTAGTGCCTACAATGAGCAGTTCTTC. It specifies CASSLRTSGAVSAYNEQFF. This chain connects TRBV11-2 to TRBJ2-1, with 12 bases matching TRBD2. The germline gives CDR1 SGHAT, CDR2 FQNNGV. The CDR3 totals 19 residues. The V and J ends lost 5 bases and 2 bases, in that order; junction bases with no gene match: 13.

V is TRBV19 and J is TRBJ1-1; 9 bases fit TRBD1. Germline CDR1 and CDR2: LNHDA and SQIVND (reference sequence). V lost 5 bases, J lost 6 bases, and 10 bases stayed unmatched. This CDR3 is built from 15 residues. DNA of the CDR3: TGTGCCAGTAGTGACCAGGGACAGGGTAACGCTGAAGCTTTCTTT. Amino acids: CASSDQGQGNAEAFF.

The chain has TRBV3-1 (or the pseudogene TRBV3-2) and TRBJ2-3; 10 bases line up with TRBD2. Germline loops: CDR1 LGHDT, CDR2 YNNKEL (reference sequence). The CDR3 is made up of 16 amino acids. J lost 0 bases, V lost 4 bases, and 4 bases had no gene match. The CDR3 bases are TGTGCCAGCAGCCTACTAGCGGGACGAAGCACAGATACGCAGTATTTT. This translates into CASSLLAGRSTDTQYF.

The J gene is TRBJ2-7, the V gene TRBV19, with 7 bases lining up with TRBD1. The CDR3 runs to 13 residues. Trimming took 9 bases from V and 4 from J; bases not matched to a gene: 9. Germline lookup yields CDR1 LNHDA and CDR2 SQIVND (reference sequence). This chain's CDR3 is CASRRQGVYEQYF. The CDR3 bases are TGTGCCAGCAGGAGGCAGGGGGTGTACGAGCAGTACTTC.

V gene TRBV6-5 combines with J gene TRBJ2-3; possible D gene TRBD2, 6 bases. Germline V gene data show CDR1 as MNHEY and CDR2 as SVGAGI. The ends were cut back, 6 bases at V and 2 bases at J, with 15 bases in the middle. There are 15 residues in the CDR3. CDR3 bases: TGTGCCAGCAGGGGATGGACTATACCCACAGATACGCAGTATTTT. Residues: CASRGWTIPTDTQYF.

This chain joins TRBV10-3 and TRBJ2-3; maybe TRBD1 (6 bases). Germline V gene data show CDR1 as ENHRY and CDR2 as SYGVKD. The CDR3 consists of 14 residues. Trimming cost V 7 bases and J 4 bases, with 15 bases left between them. The CDR3 loop reads CAIKGEQHADTQYF. CDR3 coding DNA: TGTGCCATCAAGGGGGAGCAGCATGCAGATACGCAGTATTTT.

This chain uses TRBV19 with TRBJ2-1; 9 bases align to TRBD2. The CDR3 extends over 16 amino acids. Germline CDR1 is LNHDA and CDR2 is SQIVND (reference sequence). After removal of 6 bases from V and 6 bases from J, the junction contained 12 bases not matched to a gene. The CDR3 spells CASSPRLVAGVNEQFF. CDR3 DNA sequence: TGTGCCAGTAGCCCCCGGTTGGTAGCGGGAGTCAATGAGCAGTTCTTC.

CDR3 nucleotides: TGTGCCAGCAGTATCGGGGGCACTGAAGCTTTCTTT. Protein: CASSIGGTEAFF. This sequence joins TRBV6-5 and TRBJ1-1, with a weak D call TRBD1 (5 bases). V gave up 5 bases and J gave up 4 bases, with 8 bases separating them. CDR3 length: 12 amino acids. CDR1 is MNHEY and CDR2 is SVGAGI in the germline V gene.